The sequence of this T cell receptor beta chain was determined in a study of blood T cell repertoires in COVID-19. Sequencing used immunoSEQ multiplex PCR; TCRdb keeps in-frame clones, though not all of them. The table includes tens of thousands of clones, more than 80% detected once. From germline, CDR1 is SNHLY and CDR2 FYNNEI. V shed 8 bases and J shed 0 bases, with 13 bases lying between them. The CDR3 is 14 amino acids. The chain joins TRBV2 to TRBJ1-1; D call uncertain. The origin of this receptor is a man aged 55-75 years with acute or convalescent COVID-19. The sample comprised peripheral blood. CDR3 region: CASSEAVLNTEAFF. CDR3 bases: TGTGCCAGCTCCGAGGCAGTCCTGAACACTGAAGCTTTCTTT.